This TCR beta chain was observed in a study of shared clonotypes between healthy human individuals. Profiled with immunoSEQ multiplex PCR; TCRdb holds only in-frame clones, not every one. Of hundreds of thousands of clones in the sample, 92% are singletons; the top ten hold 20% to 30%. The naive CD8 population came from CD45RO-negative cells selected for CCR7, without terminally differentiated effector memory CD45RA+ cells. Trimming shortened V by 8 bases and J by 1 base, and 11 bases separated the two germline ends. Germline V CDR1 and CDR2: MNHNY, SVGAGI (reference sequence). The CDR3 consists of 14 residues.

The specimen was naive CD8+ T cells sorted from blood. This chain joins TRBV6-6 and TRBJ1-4; possibly TRBD1 for D (5 bases). This clonotype was sampled from a man aged 25-45 years in good health. This chain's CDR3 is CASEGRRTNEKLFF. Written as DNA, the CDR3 is TGTGCCAGCGAGGGGCGCCGAACTAATGAAAAACTGTTTTTT.